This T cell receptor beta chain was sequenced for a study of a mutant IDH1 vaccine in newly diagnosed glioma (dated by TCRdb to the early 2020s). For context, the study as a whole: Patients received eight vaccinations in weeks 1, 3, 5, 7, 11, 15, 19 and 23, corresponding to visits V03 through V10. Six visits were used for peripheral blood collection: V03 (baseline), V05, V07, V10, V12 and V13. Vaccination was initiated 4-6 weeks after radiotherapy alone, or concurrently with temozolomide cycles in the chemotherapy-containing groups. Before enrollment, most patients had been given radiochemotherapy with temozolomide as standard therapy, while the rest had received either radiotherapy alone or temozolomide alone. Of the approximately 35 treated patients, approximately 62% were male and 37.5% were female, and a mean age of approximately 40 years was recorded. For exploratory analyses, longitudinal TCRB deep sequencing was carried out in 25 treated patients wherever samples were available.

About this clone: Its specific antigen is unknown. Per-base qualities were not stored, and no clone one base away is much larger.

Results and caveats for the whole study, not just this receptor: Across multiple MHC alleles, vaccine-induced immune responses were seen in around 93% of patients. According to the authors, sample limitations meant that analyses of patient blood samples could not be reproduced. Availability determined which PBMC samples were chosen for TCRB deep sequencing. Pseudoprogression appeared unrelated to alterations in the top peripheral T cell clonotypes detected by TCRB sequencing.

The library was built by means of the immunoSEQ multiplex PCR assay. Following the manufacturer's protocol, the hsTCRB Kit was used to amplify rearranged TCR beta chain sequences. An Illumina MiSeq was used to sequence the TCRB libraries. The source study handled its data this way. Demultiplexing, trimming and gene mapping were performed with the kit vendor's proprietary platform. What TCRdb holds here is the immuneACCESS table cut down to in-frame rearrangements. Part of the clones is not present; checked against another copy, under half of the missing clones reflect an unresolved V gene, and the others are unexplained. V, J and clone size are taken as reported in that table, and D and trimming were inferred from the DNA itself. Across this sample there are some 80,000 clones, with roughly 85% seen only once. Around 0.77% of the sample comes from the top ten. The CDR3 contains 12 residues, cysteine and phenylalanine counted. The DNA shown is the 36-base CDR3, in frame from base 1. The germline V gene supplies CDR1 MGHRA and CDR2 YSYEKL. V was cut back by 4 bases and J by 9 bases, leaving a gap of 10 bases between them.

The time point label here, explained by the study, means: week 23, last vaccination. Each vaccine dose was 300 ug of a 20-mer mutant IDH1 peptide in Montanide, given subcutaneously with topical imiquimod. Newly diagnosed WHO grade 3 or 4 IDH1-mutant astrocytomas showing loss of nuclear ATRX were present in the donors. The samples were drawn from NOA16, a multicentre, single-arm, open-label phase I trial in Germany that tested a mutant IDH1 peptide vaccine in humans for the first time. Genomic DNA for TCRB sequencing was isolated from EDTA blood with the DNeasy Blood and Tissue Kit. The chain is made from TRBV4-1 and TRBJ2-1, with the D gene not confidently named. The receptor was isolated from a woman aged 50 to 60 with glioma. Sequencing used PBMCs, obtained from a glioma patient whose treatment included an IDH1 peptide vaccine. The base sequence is TGCGCCAGCAGCCGAGTAGCCTTTGAGCAGTTCTTC. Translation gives CASSRVAFEQFF.